This entry features one TCR beta chain sequence. The data belong to a study of T cell responses to AZD1222 COVID-19 vaccine. Study as a whole: Pooling covered second doses at about 4 or about 12 weeks.

Measured with immunoSEQ multiplex PCR; TCRdb has only the in-frame clones, and not every one. Among a few hundred thousand clones listed, more than 80% were seen once. Sequencing used peripheral blood, obtained on day 0 of AZD1222 vaccination. The TCR sequence derives from an adult in good health.

The CDR3 is CASSLLQGGAGELFF. The CDR3 DNA follows: TGTGCCAGCAGCTTACTGCAGGGGGGAGCCGGGGAGCTGTTTTTT. This chain uses TRBV7-3 with TRBJ2-2; possibly TRBD1 for D (7 bases). V lost 2 bases and J lost 6, with 13 bases in between. The CDR3 extends over 15 amino acids. Germline CDR1 reads SGHTA; CDR2 reads FQGTGA.